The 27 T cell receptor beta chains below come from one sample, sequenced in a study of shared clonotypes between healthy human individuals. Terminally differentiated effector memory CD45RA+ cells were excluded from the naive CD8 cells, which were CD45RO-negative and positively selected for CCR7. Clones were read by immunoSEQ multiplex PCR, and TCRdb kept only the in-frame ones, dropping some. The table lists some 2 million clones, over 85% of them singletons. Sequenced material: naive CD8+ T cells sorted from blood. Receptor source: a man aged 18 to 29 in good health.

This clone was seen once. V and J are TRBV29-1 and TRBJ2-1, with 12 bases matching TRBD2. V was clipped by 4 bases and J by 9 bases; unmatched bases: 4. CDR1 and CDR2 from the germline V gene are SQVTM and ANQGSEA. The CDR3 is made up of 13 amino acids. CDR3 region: CSVGGGLAGEQFF. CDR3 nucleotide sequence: TGCAGCGTTGGGGGGGGACTAGCGGGTGAGCAGTTCTTC.

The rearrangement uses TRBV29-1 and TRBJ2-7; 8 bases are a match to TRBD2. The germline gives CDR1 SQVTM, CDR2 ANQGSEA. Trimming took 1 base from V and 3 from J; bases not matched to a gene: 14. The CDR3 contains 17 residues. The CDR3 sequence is CSVEAEGIAGRNYEQYF. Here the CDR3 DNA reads TGCAGCGTTGAAGCGGAAGGGATAGCGGGACGGAACTACGAGCAGTACTTC.

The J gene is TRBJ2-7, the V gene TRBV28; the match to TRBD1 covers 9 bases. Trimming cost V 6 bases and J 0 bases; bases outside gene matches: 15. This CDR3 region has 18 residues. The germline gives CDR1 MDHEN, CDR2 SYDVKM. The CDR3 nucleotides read TGTGCCAGCAGGCTCCGGGACAGGGCCAAATCGAACTCCTACGAGCAGTACTTC. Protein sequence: CASRLRDRAKSNSYEQYF.

The CDR3 spells CASSLGDQAQETQYF. The CDR3 DNA reads as TGTGCCAGCAGCTTGGGGGACCAAGCCCAAGAGACCCAGTACTTC. This chain connects TRBV5-4 to TRBJ2-5, with D possibly being TRBD1 or TRBD2 (5 bases each). Trimming pared 0 bases from V and 1 base from J, leaving 10 bases between. This CDR3 comprises 15 residues. CDR1 is SGHNT and CDR2 is YYREEE in the germline V gene (reference sequence).

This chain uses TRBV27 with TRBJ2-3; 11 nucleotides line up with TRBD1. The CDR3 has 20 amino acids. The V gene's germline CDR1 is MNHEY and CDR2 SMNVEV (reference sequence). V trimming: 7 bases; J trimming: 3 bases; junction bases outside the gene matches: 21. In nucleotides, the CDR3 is TGTGCCAGCACCCCCGGGACAGGGGGAAACGACCCCTTCTTAACAGATACGCAGTATTTT. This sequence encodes CASTPGTGGNDPFLTDTQYF.

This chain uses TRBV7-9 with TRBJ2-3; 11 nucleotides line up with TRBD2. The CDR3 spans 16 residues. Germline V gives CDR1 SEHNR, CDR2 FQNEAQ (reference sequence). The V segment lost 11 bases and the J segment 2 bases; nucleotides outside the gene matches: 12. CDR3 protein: CAGVGLAGGVTDTQYF. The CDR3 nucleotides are TGTGCCGGGGTTGGGCTAGCGGGAGGAGTCACAGATACGCAGTATTTT.

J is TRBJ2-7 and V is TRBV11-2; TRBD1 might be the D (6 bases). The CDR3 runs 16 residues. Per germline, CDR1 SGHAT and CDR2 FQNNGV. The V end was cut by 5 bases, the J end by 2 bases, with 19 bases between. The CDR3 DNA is TGTGCCAGCAGCCCCGGTAGGGGGACGGCTACCTACGAGCAGTACTTC. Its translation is CASSPGRGTATYEQYF.

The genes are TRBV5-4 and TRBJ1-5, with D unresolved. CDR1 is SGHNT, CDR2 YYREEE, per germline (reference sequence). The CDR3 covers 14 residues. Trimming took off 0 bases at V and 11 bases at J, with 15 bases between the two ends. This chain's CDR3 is CASSLDAAPGAQHF. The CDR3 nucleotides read TGTGCCAGCAGCTTGGATGCGGCTCCCGGGGCCCAGCATTTT.

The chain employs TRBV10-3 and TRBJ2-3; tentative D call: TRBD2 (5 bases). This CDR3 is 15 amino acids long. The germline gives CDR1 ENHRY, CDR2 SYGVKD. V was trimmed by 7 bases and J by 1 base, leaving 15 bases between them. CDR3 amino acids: CAITPEEIGTDTQYF. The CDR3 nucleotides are TGTGCCATCACGCCGGAGGAAATCGGCACAGATACGCAGTATTTT.

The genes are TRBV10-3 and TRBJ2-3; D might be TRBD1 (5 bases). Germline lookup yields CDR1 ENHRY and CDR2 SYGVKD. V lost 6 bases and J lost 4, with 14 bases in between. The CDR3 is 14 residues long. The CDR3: CAIRLDRVPDTQYF. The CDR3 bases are TGTGCCATCAGATTAGACAGAGTCCCAGATACGCAGTATTTT.

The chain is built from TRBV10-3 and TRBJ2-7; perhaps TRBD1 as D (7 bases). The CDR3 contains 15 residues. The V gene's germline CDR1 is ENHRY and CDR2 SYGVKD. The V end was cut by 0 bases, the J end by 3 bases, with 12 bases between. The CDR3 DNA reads TGTGCCATCAGTGAGTCAGCAGGGGGAGGCTACGAGCAGTACTTC. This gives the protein CAISESAGGGYEQYF.

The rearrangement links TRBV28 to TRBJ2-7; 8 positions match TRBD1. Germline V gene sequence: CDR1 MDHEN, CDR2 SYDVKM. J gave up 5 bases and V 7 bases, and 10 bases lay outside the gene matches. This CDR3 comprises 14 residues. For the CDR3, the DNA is TGTGCCAGCAACCCTCCCGGACAGGGCAACGAGCAGTACTTC. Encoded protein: CASNPPGQGNEQYF.

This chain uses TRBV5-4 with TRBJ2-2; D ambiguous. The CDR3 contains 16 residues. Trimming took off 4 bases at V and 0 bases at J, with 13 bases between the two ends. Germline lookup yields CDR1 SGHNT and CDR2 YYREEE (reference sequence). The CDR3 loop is CASSPTLGTNTGELFF. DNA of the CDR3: TGTGCCAGCAGCCCGACTTTGGGGACGAACACCGGGGAGCTGTTTTTT.

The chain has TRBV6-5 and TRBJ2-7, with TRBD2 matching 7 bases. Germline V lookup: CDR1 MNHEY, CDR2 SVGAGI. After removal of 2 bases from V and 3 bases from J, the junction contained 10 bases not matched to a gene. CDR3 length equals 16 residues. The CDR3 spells CASSYPASGGGYEQYF. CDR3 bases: TGTGCCAGCAGTTACCCGGCCTCGGGAGGAGGCTACGAGCAGTACTTC.

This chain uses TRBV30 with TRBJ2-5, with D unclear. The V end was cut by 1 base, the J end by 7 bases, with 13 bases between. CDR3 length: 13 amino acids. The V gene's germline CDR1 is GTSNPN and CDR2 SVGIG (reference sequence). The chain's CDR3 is CAWSGNGLGTQYF. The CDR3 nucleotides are TGTGCCTGGAGTGGGAACGGTCTCGGGACCCAGTACTTC.

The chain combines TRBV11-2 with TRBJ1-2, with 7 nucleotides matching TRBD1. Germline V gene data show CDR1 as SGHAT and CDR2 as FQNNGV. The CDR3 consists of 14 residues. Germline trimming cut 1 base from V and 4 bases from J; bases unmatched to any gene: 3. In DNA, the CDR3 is TGTGCCAGCAGCTTAGGGGGGACAGCCTATGGCTACACCTTC. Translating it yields CASSLGGTAYGYTF.

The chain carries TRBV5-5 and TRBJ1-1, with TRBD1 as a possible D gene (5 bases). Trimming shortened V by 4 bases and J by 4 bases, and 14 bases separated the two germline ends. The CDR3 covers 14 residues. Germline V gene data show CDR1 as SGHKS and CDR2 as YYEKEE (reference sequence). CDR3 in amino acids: CASSPWDASTEAFF. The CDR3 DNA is TGTGCCAGCAGCCCTTGGGACGCCAGCACTGAAGCTTTCTTT. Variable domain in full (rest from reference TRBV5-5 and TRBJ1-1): DAGVTQSPTHLIKTRGQQVTLRCSPISGHKSVSWYQQVLGQGPQFIFQYYEKEERGRGNFPDRFSARQFPNYSSELNVNALLLGDSALYLCASSPWDASTEAFFGQGTRLTVV.

The CDR3 DNA is TGTGCCAGCAGCCTGGACCCTTACGAGCAGTACTTC. It yields the protein CASSLDPYEQYF. This sequence joins TRBV21-1 and TRBJ2-7. TRBV21-1 is a recognized pseudogene. The CDR3 length is 12 residues.

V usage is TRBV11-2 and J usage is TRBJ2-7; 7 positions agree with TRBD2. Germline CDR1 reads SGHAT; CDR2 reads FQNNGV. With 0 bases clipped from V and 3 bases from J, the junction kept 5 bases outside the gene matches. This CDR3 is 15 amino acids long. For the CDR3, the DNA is TGTGCCAGCAGCTTAGAGTACGGGGAGGGCTACGAGCAGTACTTC. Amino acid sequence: CASSLEYGEGYEQYF.

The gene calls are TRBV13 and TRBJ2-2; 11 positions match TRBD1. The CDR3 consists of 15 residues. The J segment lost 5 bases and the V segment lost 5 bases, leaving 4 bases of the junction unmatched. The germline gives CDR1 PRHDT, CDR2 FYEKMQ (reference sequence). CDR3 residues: CASSTWDRGTGELFF. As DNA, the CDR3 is TGTGCCAGCAGCACATGGGACAGGGGGACCGGGGAGCTGTTTTTT. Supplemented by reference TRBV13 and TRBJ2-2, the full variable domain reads AAGVIQSPRHLIKEKRETATLKCYPIPRHDTVYWYQQGPGQDPQFLISFYEKMQSDKGSIPDRFSAQQFSDYHSELNMSSLELGDSALYFCASSTWDRGTGELFFGEGSRLTVL.

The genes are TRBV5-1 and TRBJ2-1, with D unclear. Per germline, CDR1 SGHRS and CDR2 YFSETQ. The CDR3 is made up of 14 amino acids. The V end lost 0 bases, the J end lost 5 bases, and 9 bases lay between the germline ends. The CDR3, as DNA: TGCGCCAGCAGCTTGGGGGTAAATAACAATGAGCAGTTCTTC. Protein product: CASSLGVNNNEQFF.

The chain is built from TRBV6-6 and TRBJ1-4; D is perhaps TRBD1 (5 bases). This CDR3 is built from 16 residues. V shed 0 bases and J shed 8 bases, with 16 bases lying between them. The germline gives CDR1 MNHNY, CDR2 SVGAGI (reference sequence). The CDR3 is CASSYSIQGFEEKLFF. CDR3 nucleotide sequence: TGTGCCAGCAGTTACTCGATCCAGGGCTTTGAGGAAAAACTGTTTTTT.

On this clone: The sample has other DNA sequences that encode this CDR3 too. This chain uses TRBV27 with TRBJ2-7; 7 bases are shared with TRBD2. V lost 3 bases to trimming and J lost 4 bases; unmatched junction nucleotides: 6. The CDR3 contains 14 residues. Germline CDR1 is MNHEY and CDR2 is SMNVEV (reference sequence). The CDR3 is CASSLLGLPYEQYF. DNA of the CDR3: TGTGCCAGCAGTTTGTTGGGACTACCATACGAGCAGTACTTC.

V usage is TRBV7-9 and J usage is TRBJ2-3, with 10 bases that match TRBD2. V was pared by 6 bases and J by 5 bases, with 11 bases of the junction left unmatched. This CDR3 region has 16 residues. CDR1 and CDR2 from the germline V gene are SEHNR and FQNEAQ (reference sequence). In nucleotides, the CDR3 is TGTGCCAGCAGTTCCACCGGGACTAGCGCCGAAGATACGCAGTATTTT. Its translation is CASSSTGTSAEDTQYF.

In DNA, the CDR3 is TGTGCCAGCAGTTTATTGGTGGGGACAGGGTCCCACGAGCAGTACTTC. Translated, it gives CASSLLVGTGSHEQYF. This sequence joins TRBV27 and TRBJ2-7, with 9 positions matching TRBD1. CDR1 is MNHEY and CDR2 is SMNVEV in the germline V gene (reference sequence). The ends lost 1 base at V and 5 bases at J; junction bases unmatched: 9. CDR3 length equals 16 residues.

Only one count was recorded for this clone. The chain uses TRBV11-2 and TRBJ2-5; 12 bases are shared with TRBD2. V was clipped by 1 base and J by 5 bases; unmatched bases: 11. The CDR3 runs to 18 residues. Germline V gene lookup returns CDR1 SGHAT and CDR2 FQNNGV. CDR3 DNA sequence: TGTGCCAGCAGCTTAGGGTTTGCTAGCGGGGGGGCTCGGGAGACCCAGTACTTC. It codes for CASSLGFASGGARETQYF.

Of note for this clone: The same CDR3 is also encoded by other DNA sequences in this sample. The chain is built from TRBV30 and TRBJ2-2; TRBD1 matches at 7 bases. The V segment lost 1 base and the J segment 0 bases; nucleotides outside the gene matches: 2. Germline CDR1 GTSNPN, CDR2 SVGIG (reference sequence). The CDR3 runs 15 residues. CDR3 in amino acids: CAWSGGTANTGELFF. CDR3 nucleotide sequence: TGTGCCTGGAGTGGGGGGACAGCGAACACCGGGGAGCTGTTTTTT.